The 8 T cell receptor beta chains reported below all come from one sample, sequenced in a study of blood T cell repertoires in COVID-19. The assay was immunoSEQ multiplex PCR, and TCRdb's table has in-frame clones only and misses some. The table shows about 150,000 clones, with over 75% occurring only once. Source material: PBMCs or T cells enriched from blood (not recorded which). Source of these receptors: a woman aged 45 to 65 who had recovered from COVID-19.

This clone has a single count. The genes are TRBV24-1 and TRBJ2-3; D remains unclear. This CDR3 is built from 13 residues. Germline CDR1 reads KGHDR; CDR2 reads SFDVKD. V lost 2 bases and J 0 bases, leaving 2 bases between the germline ends. The CDR3 reads CATSDSSTDTQYF. CDR3 in DNA: TGTGCCACCAGTGATTCTAGCACAGATACGCAGTATTTT.

The J gene is TRBJ2-7, the V gene TRBV29-1; D uncertain. CDR3 length: 11 amino acids. Germline assignment: CDR1 SQVTM and CDR2 ANQGSEA. With 5 bases removed from V and 3 bases from J, the gap between germline ends came to 8 bases. DNA of the CDR3: TGCAGCGTTAGCGACGGCTACGAGCAGTACTTC. It is translated as CSVSDGYEQYF.

This rearrangement joins TRBV7-3 to TRBJ2-5, with a tentative D call TRBD2 (5 bases). V lost 1 base and J 5 bases, leaving 17 bases between the germline ends. This CDR3 spans 16 amino acids. Germline V lookup: CDR1 SGHTA, CDR2 FQGTGA. As DNA, the CDR3 is TGTGCCAGCAGCTTAAGTGGGGTATGGCCGGGGGAGACCCAGTACTTC. Translated, it gives CASSLSGVWPGETQYF.

The chain uses TRBV7-3 and TRBJ2-6; TRBD1 might be the D (5 bases). This CDR3 comprises 16 residues. Trimming removed 2 bases from V and 0 bases from J, with 8 bases in between. Looked up from germline, CDR1 is SGHTA and CDR2 is FQGTGA. The CDR3 DNA is TGTGCCAGCAGCTTAGTAGGGGACTCTGGGGCCAACGTCCTGACTTTC. Translating it yields CASSLVGDSGANVLTF.

This clone was found once. V and J are TRBV24-1 and TRBJ2-2; TRBD1 matches 10 bases. Germline-derived CDR1 and CDR2 are KGHDR and SFDVKD. Unmatched junction bases numbered 3, after V lost 1 base and J lost 5 bases. CDR3 size: 16 residues. The CDR3 loop reads CATSDFGTGVTGELFF. Written as DNA, the CDR3 is TGTGCCACCAGTGATTTTGGGACAGGGGTTACCGGGGAGCTGTTTTTT.

CDR3 DNA sequence: TGTGCCAGCAGCTCCATAGCGGGGGGTAGGTCCGAGCAGTACTTC. Translated, it gives CASSSIAGGRSEQYF. The chain is built from TRBV5-4 and TRBJ2-7, with 10 bases aligning to TRBD2. This CDR3 region has 15 residues. Germline loops: CDR1 SGHNT, CDR2 YYREEE (reference sequence). J was trimmed by 6 bases and V by 3 bases; bases with no gene match: 9.

The chain uses TRBV27 and TRBJ1-1; D may be TRBD1 (5 bases). With 1 base removed from V and 1 base from J, the gap between germline ends came to 13 bases. This CDR3 has 16 amino acids. Germline V gene sequence: CDR1 MNHEY, CDR2 SMNVEV (reference sequence). The CDR3 sequence is CASSLFGAMRNTEAFF. Here the CDR3 DNA reads TGTGCCAGCAGTTTATTTGGGGCTATGAGGAACACTGAAGCTTTCTTT.

The gene calls are TRBV9 and TRBJ2-3; TRBD1 is a possible D gene (6 bases). The CDR3 sequence is 12 residues long. Trimming pared 4 bases from V and 10 bases from J, leaving 13 bases between. Germline values: CDR1 SGDLS, CDR2 YYNGEE. DNA of the CDR3: TGTGCCAGCAGCATACAGGGAGAGGCGCAGTATTTT. It specifies CASSIQGEAQYF.